The clone carrying this T cell receptor (beta chain) was seen a handful of times. Distinct nucleotide sequences in the sample also encode this CDR3. This record comes from a study of blood T cell repertoires in COVID-19. Study overall: COVID-19 samples collected from the United States, Italy and Spain covered acute and convalescent phases. PBMCs, B-cell-depleted T cells, or T cells provided the cDNA or gDNA that made up the material.

V shed 4 bases and J shed 3 bases, with 14 bases lying between them. In germline, CDR1 is SGHKS, CDR2 YYEKEE (reference sequence). The CDR3 is made up of 15 amino acids. Clones were sequenced by immunoSEQ multiplex PCR, and TCRdb holds only the in-frame ones, with some missing. The table lists tens of thousands of clones, 65% to 90% of them singletons, with more than 0.95% in the top ten. The origin of this receptor is a man aged 40-55 years with acute or convalescent COVID-19. The chain couples TRBV5-5 to TRBJ1-3; tentatively, D is TRBD1 (6 bases). The sample was peripheral blood. The CDR3 protein is CASSLMPGVGNTIYF. CDR3 DNA: TGTGCCAGCAGCCTAATGCCAGGGGTTGGAAACACCATATATTTT.